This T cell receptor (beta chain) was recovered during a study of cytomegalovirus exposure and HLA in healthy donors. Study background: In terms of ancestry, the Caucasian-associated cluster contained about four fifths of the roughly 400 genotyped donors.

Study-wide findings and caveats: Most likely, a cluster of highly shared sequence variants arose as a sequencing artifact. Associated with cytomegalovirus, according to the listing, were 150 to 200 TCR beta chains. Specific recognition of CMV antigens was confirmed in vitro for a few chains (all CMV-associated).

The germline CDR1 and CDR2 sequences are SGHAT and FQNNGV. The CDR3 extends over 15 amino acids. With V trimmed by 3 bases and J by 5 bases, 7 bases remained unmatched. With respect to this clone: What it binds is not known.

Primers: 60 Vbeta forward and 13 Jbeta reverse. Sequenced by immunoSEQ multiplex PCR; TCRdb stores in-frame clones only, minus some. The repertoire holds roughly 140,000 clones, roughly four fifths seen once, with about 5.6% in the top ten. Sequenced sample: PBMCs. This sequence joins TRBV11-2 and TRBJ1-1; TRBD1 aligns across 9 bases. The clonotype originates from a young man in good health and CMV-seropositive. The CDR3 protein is CASSLTGGVGTEAFF. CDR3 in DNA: TGTGCCAGCAGCTTGACAGGGGGGGTAGGAACTGAAGCTTTCTTT.